This TCR beta chain was identified in a study of T cell responses to AZD1222 COVID-19 vaccine. Sequencing used immunoSEQ multiplex PCR; TCRdb keeps in-frame clones, though not all of them. The sample gives 180,000 or so clones, approximately 94% of which show up once; about 0.6% is in the top ten. Study-level points and caveats: Females outnumbered males among donors, who were mostly white British; clonal diversity was possibly underestimated. Repertoire samples came only from after the peak T cell response. Increased Spike-specific TCR breadth and depth were observed after two AZD1222 doses. Regions left unmutated in variants are reportedly the target of nearly half of spike-specific TCRs.

The V and J ends lost 6 bases and 4 bases respectively, with 13 bases between them. The CDR3 is 14 residues long. Germline V gives CDR1 SNHLY, CDR2 FYNNEI. A word on this clone: Antigen specificity is unknown.

The TCR originated in an adult in good health. The gene calls are TRBV2 and TRBJ2-1, with a tentative D call TRBD2 (5 bases). The sequencing here drew on peripheral blood, taken on day 0 of AZD1222 vaccination. CDR3 sequence (DNA): TGTGCCAGCAGCCGCCCCAGCGGTTACAATGAGCAGTTCTTC. Translating it yields CASSRPSGYNEQFF.